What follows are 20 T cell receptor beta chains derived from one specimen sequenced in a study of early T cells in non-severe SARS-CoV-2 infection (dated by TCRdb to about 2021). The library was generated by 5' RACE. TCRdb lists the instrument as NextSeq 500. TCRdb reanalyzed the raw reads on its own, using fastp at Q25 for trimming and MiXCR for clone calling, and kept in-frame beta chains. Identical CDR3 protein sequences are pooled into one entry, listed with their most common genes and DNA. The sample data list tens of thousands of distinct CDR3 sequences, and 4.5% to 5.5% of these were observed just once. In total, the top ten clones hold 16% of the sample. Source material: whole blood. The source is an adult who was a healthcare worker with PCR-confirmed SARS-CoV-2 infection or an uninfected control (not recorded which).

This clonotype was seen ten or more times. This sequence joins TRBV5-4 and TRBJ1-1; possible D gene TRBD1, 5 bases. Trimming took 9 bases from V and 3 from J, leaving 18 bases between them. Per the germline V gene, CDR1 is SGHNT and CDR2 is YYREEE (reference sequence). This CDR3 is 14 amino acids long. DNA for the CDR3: TGTGCCATTACAGGCCCGGGGGACGACACTGAAGCTTTCTTT. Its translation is CAITGPGDDTEAFF.

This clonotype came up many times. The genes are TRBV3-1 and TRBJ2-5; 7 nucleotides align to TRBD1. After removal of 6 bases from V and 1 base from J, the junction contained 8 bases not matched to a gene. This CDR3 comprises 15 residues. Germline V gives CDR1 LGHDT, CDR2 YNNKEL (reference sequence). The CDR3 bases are TGTGCCAGCAGACGCGGACAGGCGCTCCAAGAGACCCAGTACTTC. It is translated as CASRRGQALQETQYF.

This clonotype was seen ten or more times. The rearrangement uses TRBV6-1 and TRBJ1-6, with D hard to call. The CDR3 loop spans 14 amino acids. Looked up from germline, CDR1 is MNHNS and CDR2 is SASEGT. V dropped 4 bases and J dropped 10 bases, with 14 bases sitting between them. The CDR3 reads CASSGGPSESPLHF. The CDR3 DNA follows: TGTGCCAGCAGTGGGGGTCCTTCGGAATCACCCCTCCACTTT.

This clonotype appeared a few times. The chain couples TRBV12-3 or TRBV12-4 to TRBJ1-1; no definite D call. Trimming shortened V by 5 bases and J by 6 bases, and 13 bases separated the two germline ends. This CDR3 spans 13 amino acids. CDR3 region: CASSLRLDAEAFF. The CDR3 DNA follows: TGTGCCAGCAGTCTCAGATTGGACGCTGAAGCTTTCTTT.

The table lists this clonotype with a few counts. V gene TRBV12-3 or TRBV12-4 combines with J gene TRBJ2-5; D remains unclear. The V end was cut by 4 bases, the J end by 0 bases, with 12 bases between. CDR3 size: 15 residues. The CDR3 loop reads CASSSETQYQETQYF. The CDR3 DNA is TGTGCCAGCAGTTCGGAAACACAGTACCAAGAGACCCAGTACTTC.

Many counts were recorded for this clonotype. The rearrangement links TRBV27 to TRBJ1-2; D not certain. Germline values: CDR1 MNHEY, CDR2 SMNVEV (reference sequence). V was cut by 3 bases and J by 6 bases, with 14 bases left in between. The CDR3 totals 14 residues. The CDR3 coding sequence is TGTGCCAGCAGTTTGGGTCGAGGGAGGAATGGCTACACCTTC. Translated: CASSLGRGRNGYTF.

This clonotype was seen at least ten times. The CDR3 here is CASGSRSEKLFF. CDR3 in DNA: TGTGCTAGTGGATCCCGGAGTGAAAAACTGTTTTTT. This sequence joins TRBV12-5 and TRBJ1-4; D remains unclear. This CDR3 has 12 residues. The ends were cut back, 6 bases at V and 7 bases at J, with 9 bases in the middle. Germline assignment: CDR1 LGHNT and CDR2 FRNRAP.

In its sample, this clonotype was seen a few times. The CDR3: CARSELGASNEKLFF. In DNA form, the CDR3 reads TGTGCCCGGTCCGAATTGGGGGCATCGAATGAAAAACTGTTTTTT. The rearrangement joins TRBV30 to TRBJ1-4; D perhaps matches TRBD1 (6 bases). Germline V lookup: CDR1 GTSNPN, CDR2 SVGIG (reference sequence). The CDR3 length is 15 residues. V was clipped by 8 bases and J by 5 bases, with 21 bases between them.

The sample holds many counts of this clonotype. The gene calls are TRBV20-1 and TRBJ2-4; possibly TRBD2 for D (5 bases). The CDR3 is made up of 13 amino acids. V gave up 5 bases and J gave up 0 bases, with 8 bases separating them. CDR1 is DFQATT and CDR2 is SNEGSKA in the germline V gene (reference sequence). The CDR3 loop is CSARELAKNIQYF. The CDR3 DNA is TGCAGTGCTCGGGAACTAGCCAAAAACATTCAGTACTTC.

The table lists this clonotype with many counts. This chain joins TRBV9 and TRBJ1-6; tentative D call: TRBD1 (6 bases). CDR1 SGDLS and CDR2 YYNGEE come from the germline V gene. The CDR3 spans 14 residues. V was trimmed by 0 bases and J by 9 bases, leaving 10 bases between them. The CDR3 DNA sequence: TGTGCCAGCAGCGTAGAGGACAGTCGTTCACCCCTCCACTTT. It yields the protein CASSVEDSRSPLHF.

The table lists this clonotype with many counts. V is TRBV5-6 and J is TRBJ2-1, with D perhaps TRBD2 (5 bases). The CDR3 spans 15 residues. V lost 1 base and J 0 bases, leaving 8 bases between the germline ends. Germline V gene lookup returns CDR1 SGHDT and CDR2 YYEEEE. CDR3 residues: CASSLTGSSYNEQFF. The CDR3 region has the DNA TGTGCCAGCAGCTTGACGGGGAGCTCCTACAATGAGCAGTTCTTC.

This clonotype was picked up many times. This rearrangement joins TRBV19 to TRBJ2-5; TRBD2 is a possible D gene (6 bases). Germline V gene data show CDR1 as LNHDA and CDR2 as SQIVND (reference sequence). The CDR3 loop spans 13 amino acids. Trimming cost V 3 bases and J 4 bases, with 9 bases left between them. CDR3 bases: TGTGCCAGTAGTATCACTAGCCGAGAGACCCAGTACTTC. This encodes CASSITSRETQYF.

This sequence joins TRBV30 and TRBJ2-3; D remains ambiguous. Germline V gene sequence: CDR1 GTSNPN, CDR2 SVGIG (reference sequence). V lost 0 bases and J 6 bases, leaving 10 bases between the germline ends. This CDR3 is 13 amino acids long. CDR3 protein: CAWSVRVGDTQYF. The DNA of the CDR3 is TGTGCCTGGAGTGTAAGGGTAGGGGATACGCAGTATTTT.

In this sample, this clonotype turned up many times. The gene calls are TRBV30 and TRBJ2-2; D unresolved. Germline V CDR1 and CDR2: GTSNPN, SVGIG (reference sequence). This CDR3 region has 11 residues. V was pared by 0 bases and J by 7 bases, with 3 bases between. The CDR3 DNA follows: TGTGCCTGGAGTGTACGCGGGGAGCTGTTTTTT. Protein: CAWSVRGELFF.

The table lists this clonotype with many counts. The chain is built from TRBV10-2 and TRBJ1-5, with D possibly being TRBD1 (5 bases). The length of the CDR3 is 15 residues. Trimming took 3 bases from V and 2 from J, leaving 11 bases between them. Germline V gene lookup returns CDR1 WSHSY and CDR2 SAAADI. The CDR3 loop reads CASSDGGLGNQPQHF. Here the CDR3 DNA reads TGCGCCAGCAGTGACGGGGGTCTGGGCAATCAGCCCCAGCATTTT.

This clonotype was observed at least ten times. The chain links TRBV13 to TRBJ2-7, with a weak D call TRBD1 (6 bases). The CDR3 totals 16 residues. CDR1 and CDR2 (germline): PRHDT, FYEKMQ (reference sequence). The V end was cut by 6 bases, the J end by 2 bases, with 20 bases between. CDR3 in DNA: TGTGCCAGCAGTCCAGGGGTACAGGTCGTTCCCTACGAGCAGTACTTC. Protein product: CASSPGVQVVPYEQYF.

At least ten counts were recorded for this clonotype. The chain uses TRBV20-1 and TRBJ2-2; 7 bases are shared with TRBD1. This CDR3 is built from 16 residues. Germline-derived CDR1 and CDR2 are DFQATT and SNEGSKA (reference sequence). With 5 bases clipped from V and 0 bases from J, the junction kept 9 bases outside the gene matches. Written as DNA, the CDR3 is TGCAGTGCTCATAAAGCCGGGACAGCGAACACCGGGGAGCTGTTTTTT. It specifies CSAHKAGTANTGELFF.

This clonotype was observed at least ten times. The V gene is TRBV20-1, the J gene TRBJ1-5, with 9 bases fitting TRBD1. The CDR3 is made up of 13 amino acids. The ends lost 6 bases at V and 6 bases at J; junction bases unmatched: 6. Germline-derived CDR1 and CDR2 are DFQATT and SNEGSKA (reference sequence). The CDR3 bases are TGCAGTGCAACCACAGGGGGCCGTCAGCCCCAGCATTTT. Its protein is CSATTGGRQPQHF.

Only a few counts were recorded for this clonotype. The CDR3 DNA follows: TGTGCCAGCAGCCTTCGACAGGGCCTCTCTGGGGCCAACGTCCTGACTTTC. Its protein is CASSLRQGLSGANVLTF. The gene calls are TRBV7-8 and TRBJ2-6; TRBD1 aligns across 7 bases. This CDR3 is 17 amino acids long. Germline V lookup: CDR1 SGHVS, CDR2 FQNEAQ. Trimming took 5 bases from V and 0 from J; bases not matched to a gene: 7.

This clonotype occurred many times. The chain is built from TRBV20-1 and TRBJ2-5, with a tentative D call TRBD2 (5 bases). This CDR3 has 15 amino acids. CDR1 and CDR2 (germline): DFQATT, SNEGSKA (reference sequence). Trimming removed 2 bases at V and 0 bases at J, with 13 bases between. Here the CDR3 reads CSARTGNQYQETQYF. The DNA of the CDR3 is TGCAGTGCTAGAACGGGGAATCAGTACCAAGAGACCCAGTACTTC.